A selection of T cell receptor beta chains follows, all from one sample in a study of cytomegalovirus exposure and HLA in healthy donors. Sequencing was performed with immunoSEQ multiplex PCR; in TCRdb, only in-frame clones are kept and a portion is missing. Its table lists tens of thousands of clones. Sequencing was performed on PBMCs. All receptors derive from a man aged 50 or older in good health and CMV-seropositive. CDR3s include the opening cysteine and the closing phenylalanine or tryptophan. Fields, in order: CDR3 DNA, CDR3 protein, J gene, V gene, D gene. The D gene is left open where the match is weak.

CDR3 DNA: TGTGCCAGCACCGGGGGGGCTGAGACCCAGTACTTC
CDR3 protein: CASTGGAETQYF
J gene: TRBJ2-5
V gene: TRBV6-5
D gene: TRBD2

CDR3 DNA: TGTGCCAGTTTAGAACCCAACTCTGGGGCCAACGTCCTGACTTTC
CDR3 protein: CASLEPNSGANVLTF
J gene: TRBJ2-6
V gene: TRBV19
D gene: NA

CDR3 DNA: TGTGCCAGCAGCCCCTTGACAGGAATAAGGGATAACACCTTC
CDR3 protein: CASSPLTGIRDNTF
J gene: TRBJ1-2
V gene: TRBV11-3
D gene: NA

CDR3 DNA: TGTGCCAGCACGGGTGGGGCAGGCCGAACCGGGGAGCTGTTTTTT
CDR3 protein: CASTGGAGRTGELFF
J gene: TRBJ2-2
V gene: TRBV9
D gene: NA

CDR3 DNA: TGTGCCAGCAGCTCCCGGACAGGGGGCAACTATGGCTACACCTTC
CDR3 protein: CASSSRTGGNYGYTF
J gene: TRBJ1-2
V gene: TRBV7-8
D gene: TRBD1

CDR3 DNA: TGTGCCAGCAGTCTCCGGACTAGCGGGAGTGGCGCAGATACGCAGTATTTT
CDR3 protein: CASSLRTSGSGADTQYF
J gene: TRBJ2-3
V gene: TRBV28
D gene: TRBD2

CDR3 DNA: TGTGCCAGCAGCCCGGGACAAAACTATGGCTACACCTTC
CDR3 protein: CASSPGQNYGYTF
J gene: TRBJ1-2
V gene: TRBV7-2
D gene: NA

CDR3 DNA: TGTGCCACCAGCCCGACAGGTTATAGCAATCAGCCCCAGCATTTT
CDR3 protein: CATSPTGYSNQPQHF
J gene: TRBJ1-5
V gene: TRBV15
D gene: NA

CDR3 DNA: TGCGCCAGCAGCTTAACCATACGGGAAATGAGGCACAGTCGGAACACCGGGGAGCTGTTTTTT
CDR3 protein: CASSLTIREMRHSRNTGELFF
J gene: TRBJ2-2
V gene: TRBV5-1
D gene: NA

CDR3 DNA: TGTGCCAGCAGCCCCCAGGCGGGAGGCTACAATGAGCAGTTCTTC
CDR3 protein: CASSPQAGGYNEQFF
J gene: TRBJ2-1
V gene: TRBV7-3
D gene: TRBD2

CDR3 DNA: TGTGCCAGCAGCTTAGGGGGACAGGGTTTGACCAATGAGCAGTTCTTC
CDR3 protein: CASSLGGQGLTNEQFF
J gene: TRBJ2-1
V gene: TRBV7-9
D gene: TRBD1

CDR3 DNA: TGTGCCAGCAGTCCTAGACGGAACACTGAAGCTTTCTTT
CDR3 protein: CASSPRRNTEAFF
J gene: TRBJ1-1
V gene: TRBV6-1
D gene: NA

CDR3 DNA: TGTGCCTGGGCCCAGGACAGCTCTGGGGCCAACGTCCTGACTTTC
CDR3 protein: CAWAQDSSGANVLTF
J gene: TRBJ2-6
V gene: TRBV30
D gene: NA

CDR3 DNA: TGTGCCTGGAGTTTAGCGGAGGGGGAGACCCAGTACTTC
CDR3 protein: CAWSLAEGETQYF
J gene: TRBJ2-5
V gene: TRBV30
D gene: NA

CDR3 DNA: TGCGCCAGCAGCCCCCCAGCGGGAGTGTCCTACAATGAGCAGTTCTTC
CDR3 protein: CASSPPAGVSYNEQFF
J gene: TRBJ2-1
V gene: TRBV4-1
D gene: TRBD2

CDR3 DNA: TGCGCCAGCAGCCAAGATTCACTCAAACAGCCCCAGCATTTT
CDR3 protein: CASSQDSLKQPQHF
J gene: TRBJ1-5
V gene: TRBV4-3
D gene: NA

CDR3 DNA: TGTGCCAGCAGTGAACACAGGGGGTCGTCTGGAAACACCATATATTTT
CDR3 protein: CASSEHRGSSGNTIYF
J gene: TRBJ1-3
V gene: TRBV6-1
D gene: TRBD1

CDR3 DNA: TGTGCCAGCAGCTTGGTCCAGATAAACACTGAAGCTTTCTTT
CDR3 protein: CASSLVQINTEAFF
J gene: TRBJ1-1
V gene: TRBV5-6
D gene: NA

CDR3 DNA: TGCAGCGTTGACCGGACAGGGGCCTCTAACTATGGCTACACCTTC
CDR3 protein: CSVDRTGASNYGYTF
J gene: TRBJ1-2
V gene: TRBV29-1
D gene: TRBD1

CDR3 DNA: TGCGCCAGCAGTCTCACTAGCGGGAGGGCCCCCCAGCAGTTCTTC
CDR3 protein: CASSLTSGRAPQQFF
J gene: TRBJ2-1
V gene: TRBV5-1
D gene: TRBD2

CDR3 DNA: TGTGCCAGCATCGGGCTAGCGGGAGGAGGTCGGTTCTTC
CDR3 protein: CASIGLAGGGRFF
J gene: TRBJ2-1
V gene: TRBV2
D gene: TRBD2

CDR3 DNA: TGTGCCAGCAGCCCAGGAATGAACACTGAAGCTTTCTTT
CDR3 protein: CASSPGMNTEAFF
J gene: TRBJ1-1
V gene: TRBV7-9
D gene: NA

CDR3 DNA: TGCGCCAGCAGCCAAGATCGCGGGGGAGCTAATGAAAAACTGTTTTTT
CDR3 protein: CASSQDRGGANEKLFF
J gene: TRBJ1-4
V gene: TRBV4-3
D gene: NA

CDR3 DNA: TGTGCCAGCAGCCCCTGGACTTACAATGAGCAGTTCTTC
CDR3 protein: CASSPWTYNEQFF
J gene: TRBJ2-1
V gene: TRBV7-6
D gene: NA

CDR3 DNA: TGTGCCAGCAGTACTACAGGAGTCGGGGAGCTGTTTTTT
CDR3 protein: CASSTTGVGELFF
J gene: TRBJ2-2
V gene: TRBV25-1
D gene: NA

CDR3 DNA: TGCGCCAGCAGTGATCTCCCCGGGACAGCTAGCACAGATACGCAGTATTTT
CDR3 protein: CASSDLPGTASTDTQYF
J gene: TRBJ2-3
V gene: TRBV10-1
D gene: TRBD1

CDR3 DNA: TGTGCCATCGCCCCTACATTCTTCAGGGGGGATCAGCCCCAGCATTTT
CDR3 protein: CAIAPTFFRGDQPQHF
J gene: TRBJ1-5
V gene: TRBV10-3
D gene: TRBD1

CDR3 DNA: TGTGCCAGCAGCCCCCGGCCGGGAAACACTGAAGCTTTCTTT
CDR3 protein: CASSPRPGNTEAFF
J gene: TRBJ1-1
V gene: TRBV11-2
D gene: NA

CDR3 DNA: TGTGCCAGTAGTCGGCAGGGTCCTAACTATGGCTACACCTTC
CDR3 protein: CASSRQGPNYGYTF
J gene: TRBJ1-2
V gene: TRBV19
D gene: NA

CDR3 DNA: TGTGCCAGCTCACAGTACAGCTCCTACGAGCAGTACTTC
CDR3 protein: CASSQYSSYEQYF
J gene: TRBJ2-7
V gene: TRBV18
D gene: NA

CDR3 DNA: TGCAGCGTCAGGGGGGAGGAAGCAACTAATGAAAAACTGTTTTTT
CDR3 protein: CSVRGEEATNEKLFF
J gene: TRBJ1-4
V gene: TRBV29-1
D gene: TRBD1

CDR3 DNA: TGTGCCTGGAGGGGCCAGGATGGGGATACGCAGTATTTT
CDR3 protein: CAWRGQDGDTQYF
J gene: TRBJ2-3
V gene: TRBV30
D gene: NA

CDR3 DNA: TGCGCCAGCAGCTTCGCACTAGCGGGAGGCAATGAGCAGTTCTTC
CDR3 protein: CASSFALAGGNEQFF
J gene: TRBJ2-1
V gene: TRBV5-1
D gene: TRBD2

CDR3 DNA: TGTGCCATCAGTGAGCCGGGCCCTAGCGGGACCCAAGAGACCCAGTACTTC
CDR3 protein: CAISEPGPSGTQETQYF
J gene: TRBJ2-5
V gene: TRBV10-3
D gene: TRBD2

CDR3 DNA: TGTGCCAGCAGTTCTTACGGGACAGGGGAGTACGAGCAGTACTTC
CDR3 protein: CASSSYGTGEYEQYF
J gene: TRBJ2-7
V gene: TRBV27
D gene: TRBD1

CDR3 DNA: TGTGCCAGCAGTCCACCGGGACAGGGCTATGGCTACACCTTC
CDR3 protein: CASSPPGQGYGYTF
J gene: TRBJ1-2
V gene: TRBV28
D gene: TRBD1

CDR3 DNA: TGCGCCAGCAGCCAAACCGACACAGGGACCTATGGCTACACCTTC
CDR3 protein: CASSQTDTGTYGYTF
J gene: TRBJ1-2
V gene: TRBV5-1
D gene: NA

CDR3 DNA: TGTGCCTACAGAAATCTAGCGGGAGGTACGCAGTATTTT
CDR3 protein: CAYRNLAGGTQYF
J gene: TRBJ2-3
V gene: TRBV30
D gene: TRBD2

CDR3 DNA: TGTGCCAGCAGCCGAATCGGGACTAGCGGCGCTACGCAGTATTTT
CDR3 protein: CASSRIGTSGATQYF
J gene: TRBJ2-3
V gene: TRBV11-3
D gene: TRBD2

CDR3 DNA: TGCAGCGTTGTAGGGGGACAGTTAGGCAATGAGCAGTTCTTC
CDR3 protein: CSVVGGQLGNEQFF
J gene: TRBJ2-1
V gene: TRBV29-1
D gene: TRBD1

CDR3 DNA: TGTGCCAGCAGCCCATCCTGGGACACGAGGACCGTATCCTACGAGCAGTACTTC
CDR3 protein: CASSPSWDTRTVSYEQYF
J gene: TRBJ2-7
V gene: TRBV7-8
D gene: NA

CDR3 DNA: TGTGCTAGTGGTTTGCGGGAGCCCCGCTACAATGAGCAGTTCTTC
CDR3 protein: CASGLREPRYNEQFF
J gene: TRBJ2-1
V gene: TRBV12-5
D gene: NA

CDR3 DNA: TGCGCCAGCAGCCAAAACCGGGACAGGGGGAGAGTTGCAACTAATGAAAAACTGTTTTTT
CDR3 protein: CASSQNRDRGRVATNEKLFF
J gene: TRBJ1-4
V gene: TRBV4-1
D gene: TRBD1

CDR3 DNA: TGTGCCAGTAGTCCCACTAGCGGGGACCGGGAGACCCAGTACTTC
CDR3 protein: CASSPTSGDRETQYF
J gene: TRBJ2-5
V gene: TRBV19
D gene: TRBD2

CDR3 DNA: TGTGCCAGCAACATCAGGGAAGGGACTGAAGCTTTCTTT
CDR3 protein: CASNIREGTEAFF
J gene: TRBJ1-1
V gene: TRBV28
D gene: NA

CDR3 DNA: TGTGCCAGCAGCCCGGGGGGGTACAATGAGCAGTTCTTC
CDR3 protein: CASSPGGYNEQFF
J gene: TRBJ2-1
V gene: TRBV6-5
D gene: TRBD2

CDR3 DNA: TGTGCCAGCTCACCACCGCAGGGGGTTTCAGGAGGCTACACCTTC
CDR3 protein: CASSPPQGVSGGYTF
J gene: TRBJ1-2
V gene: TRBV18
D gene: TRBD1

CDR3 DNA: TGTGCCAGCAGCGGGACGCAGGGGAACTATGGCTACACCTTC
CDR3 protein: CASSGTQGNYGYTF
J gene: TRBJ1-2
V gene: TRBV4-2
D gene: NA

CDR3 DNA: TGTGCCAGCAGCTTAGCTGTGGGAGGGCCGAACACCGGGGAGCTGTTTTTT
CDR3 protein: CASSLAVGGPNTGELFF
J gene: TRBJ2-2
V gene: TRBV7-2
D gene: TRBD2

CDR3 DNA: TGTGCCACGACGCAGCGGAACTACACAGATACGCAGTATTTT
CDR3 protein: CATTQRNYTDTQYF
J gene: TRBJ2-3
V gene: TRBV6-7
D gene: NA

CDR3 DNA: TGTGCCTGTCAGACAGGGATCGGCACAGATACGCAGTATTTT
CDR3 protein: CACQTGIGTDTQYF
J gene: TRBJ2-3
V gene: TRBV30
D gene: TRBD1

CDR3 DNA: TGTGCCAGCAGCCAAGAGGTCCGGGGGGGCTCTGCTTGGGGCTACACCTTC
CDR3 protein: CASSQEVRGGSAWGYTF
J gene: TRBJ1-2
V gene: TRBV4-2
D gene: NA

CDR3 DNA: TGTGCCAGCAGCTTGGTCAGTGAAGCTTTCTTT
CDR3 protein: CASSLVSEAFF
J gene: TRBJ1-1
V gene: TRBV11-2
D gene: NA

CDR3 DNA: TGTGCCAGCAGCTTACAGCGGGGGGCGCGTTTAATGAACACTGAAGCTTTCTTT
CDR3 protein: CASSLQRGARLMNTEAFF
J gene: TRBJ1-1
V gene: TRBV7-9
D gene: NA

CDR3 DNA: TGTGCCAGCAGCTTCCTCACACAGGCAGATACGCAGTATTTT
CDR3 protein: CASSFLTQADTQYF
J gene: TRBJ2-3
V gene: TRBV11-2
D gene: NA

CDR3 DNA: TGTGCCAGCAGTTTAGTGGGGCCCAATCAGCCCCAGCATTTT
CDR3 protein: CASSLVGPNQPQHF
J gene: TRBJ1-5
V gene: TRBV27
D gene: NA

CDR3 DNA: TGTGCCTGGAAAAGGCAGGGGGTGGACTACGAGCAGTACTTC
CDR3 protein: CAWKRQGVDYEQYF
J gene: TRBJ2-7
V gene: TRBV30
D gene: TRBD1

CDR3 DNA: TGTGCCTGGACCGGGGGGGTATCCGGCACGCAGTATTTT
CDR3 protein: CAWTGGVSGTQYF
J gene: TRBJ2-3
V gene: TRBV30
D gene: TRBD2

CDR3 DNA: TGTGCCAGCAGTATGACAGGCTATGGCTACACCTTC
CDR3 protein: CASSMTGYGYTF
J gene: TRBJ1-2
V gene: TRBV27
D gene: NA

CDR3 DNA: TGTGCCAGCAGTCCCCTCGGGGAGGGGGTAGACACTGAAGATTTCTTT
CDR3 protein: CASSPLGEGVDTEDFF
J gene: TRBJ1-1
V gene: TRBV28
D gene: NA